Each of the 24 T cell receptor beta chains below was sequenced from the same sample in a study of T cells after posttransplantation cyclophosphamide. Treatment was busulfan-fludarabine conditioning, a marrow graft, and cyclophosphamide on days +3 and +4. Sequenced by immunoSEQ multiplex PCR; TCRdb stores in-frame clones only, minus some. Altogether about 25,000 clones were found in the sample, and no singletons occur. The specimen comprised PBMCs, sampled after allogeneic stem cell transplant with posttransplant cyclophosphamide. The source of these receptors is a male patient in his late teens or twenties who received an allogeneic stem cell transplant from a related donor, was CMV-positive, and had no GVHD. Some of the T cells might come from the graft donor.

This clone was detected many times. This chain uses TRBV5-1 with TRBJ2-7, with 8 bases matching TRBD1. CDR3 length equals 17 residues. The germline V gene has CDR1 SGHRS and CDR2 YFSETQ. V dropped 3 bases and J dropped 0; count of bases not matched to a gene: 11. The DNA of the CDR3 is TGCGCCAGCAGCTCGCAGGTCGGACAGGGAAGCTCCTACGAGCAGTACTTC. Its translation: CASSSQVGQGSSYEQYF.

There are many counts of this clone. The CDR3: CASRRDGYQPQHF. CDR3 DNA sequence: TGTGCCAGCAGGCGGGACGGATATCAGCCCCAGCATTTT. The genes are TRBV6-5 and TRBJ1-5, with a possible D match to TRBD1 (5 bases). V was clipped by 6 bases and J by 5 bases, with 11 bases between them. CDR3 length: 13 amino acids. Per the germline V gene, CDR1 is MNHEY and CDR2 is SVGAGI.

This clone appeared many times. The chain is built from TRBV18 and TRBJ2-7, with TRBD2 matching 12 bases. J lost 5 bases, V lost 5 bases, and 4 bases had no gene match. CDR3 length equals 14 residues. Germline V gives CDR1 KGHSH, CDR2 LQKENI. CDR3 residues: CASSASGGADEQYF. As DNA, the CDR3 is TGTGCCAGCTCAGCTAGCGGGGGGGCCGACGAGCAGTACTTC.

Ten or more counts support this clone. The CDR3 DNA reads as TGTGCCAGCAGTCCAATAGCGGGGGGGAATTGGGGTGAGCAGTTCTTC. It yields the protein CASSPIAGGNWGEQFF. The genes are TRBV2 and TRBJ2-1, with TRBD2 matching 11 bases. V shed 5 bases and J 9 bases; nucleotides not matched to a gene: 12. In germline, CDR1 is SNHLY, CDR2 FYNNEI. The length of the CDR3 is 16 residues.

This clone was detected ten times or more. The chain links TRBV9 to TRBJ2-2; tentative D call: TRBD1 (6 bases). The CDR3 sequence is 15 residues long. The germline V gene has CDR1 SGDLS and CDR2 YYNGEE. Trimming shortened V by 0 bases and J by 4 bases, and 10 bases separated the two germline ends. CDR3 protein: CASSVGLGGTGELFF. The CDR3 DNA is TGTGCCAGCAGCGTAGGGTTAGGGGGCACCGGGGAGCTGTTTTTT.

This clone appeared many times. The chain links TRBV30 to TRBJ1-1; 8 bases are a match to TRBD1. The junction had 5 bases not matched to a gene; V was cut back by 4 bases and J by 1 base. Germline CDR1 GTSNPN, CDR2 SVGIG (reference sequence). This CDR3 region has 14 residues. Here the CDR3 reads CAWKTTGGNTEAFF. The CDR3 bases are TGTGCCTGGAAAACTACAGGGGGGAACACTGAAGCTTTCTTT.

This clone appeared many times. V and J are TRBV6-5 and TRBJ1-1; D might be TRBD1 (5 bases). V dropped 2 bases and J dropped 0 bases, with 7 bases sitting between them. The CDR3 covers 14 residues. The germline gives CDR1 MNHEY, CDR2 SVGAGI. CDR3: CASSYRQLNTEAFF. CDR3 DNA sequence: TGTGCCAGCAGTTACCGACAGTTGAACACTGAAGCTTTCTTT.

The table lists this clone with many counts. This sequence joins TRBV6-1 and TRBJ2-2; D is ambiguous. In germline, CDR1 is MNHNS, CDR2 SASEGT. This CDR3 contains 14 residues. Trimming removed 3 bases at V and 3 bases at J, with 8 bases between. DNA for the CDR3: TGTGCCAGCAGTGAGATGGCGGACACCGGGGAGCTGTTTTTT. Translation: CASSEMADTGELFF.

This clone was seen repeatedly, ten times or more. The rearrangement joins TRBV9 to TRBJ1-2; 8 bases align to TRBD1. The CDR3 is 15 residues long. Germline V gives CDR1 SGDLS, CDR2 YYNGEE. Trimming removed 0 bases from V and 7 bases from J; junction bases left unmatched: 8. Here the CDR3 DNA reads TGTGCCAGCAGCGTAGGGGGGGACAGGCTCAGTGGCTACACCTTC. This gives the protein CASSVGGDRLSGYTF.

This clone has a count of ten or more. The gene calls are TRBV5-1 and TRBJ2-5, with D possibly being TRBD1 (5 bases). V was shortened by 3 bases and J by 5 bases, with 11 bases between the two germline ends. The V gene's germline CDR1 is SGHRS and CDR2 YFSETQ. This CDR3 spans 13 amino acids. For the CDR3, the DNA is TGCGCCAGCAGCTATAGGGGTGAGGAGACCCAGTACTTC. Translated: CASSYRGEETQYF.

Remarks on this clone: A read error may account for a junction end that differs from germline. J is TRBJ2-5 and V is TRBV6-1; possible D gene TRBD2, 6 bases. Germline V gene sequence: CDR1 MNHNS, CDR2 SASEGT. CDR3 length: 14 amino acids. Here the CDR3 reads CASQKSSGLETRYF. CDR3 sequence (DNA): TGTGCCTCTCAAAAGAGCAGCGGGCTGGAGACCCGGTACTTC.

This clone was counted ten times or more. The genes are TRBV13 and TRBJ2-5, with D perhaps TRBD2 (6 bases). There are 15 residues in the CDR3. V was shortened by 2 bases and J by 7 bases, with 17 bases between the two germline ends. Germline V gene data show CDR1 as PRHDT and CDR2 as FYEKMQ (reference sequence). CDR3 in amino acids: CASSLRDAGLGTQYF. The CDR3 DNA is TGTGCCAGCAGCTTACGAGATGCGGGGTTAGGGACCCAGTACTTC. The full variable domain, completed using reference TRBV13 and TRBJ2-5, is AAGVIQSPRHLIKEKRETATLKCYPIPRHDTVYWYQQGPGQDPQFLISFYEKMQSDKGSIPDRFSAQQFSDYHSELNMSSLELGDSALYFCASSLRDAGLGTQYFGPGTRLLVL.

This clone has more than one count but fewer than ten. V gene TRBV7-8 combines with J gene TRBJ2-5, with TRBD2 matching 13 bases. The J call may not be correct, given that the DNA end is closer to TRBJ2-7. Per germline, CDR1 SGHVS and CDR2 FQNEAQ. The CDR3 runs to 17 residues. The DNA of the CDR3 is TGTGCCAGCAGATCAGGACTAGCGGGAGCGCAAACCTACGAGCAGTACTTC. Its protein is CASRSGLAGAQTYEQYF.

The genes are TRBV28 and TRBJ1-6; the match to TRBD1 covers 8 bases. Germline V CDR1 and CDR2: MDHEN, SYDVKM. Trimming at V came to 2 bases and at J to 7 bases, leaving 4 bases not matched to a gene. This CDR3 contains 15 residues. The CDR3 loop is CASSLRTGINSPLHF. CDR3 bases: TGTGCCAGCAGTTTAAGGACAGGGATAAATTCACCCCTCCACTTT.

A word on this clone: A much bigger clone sits one base away, suggesting this may be a read error. V usage is TRBV2 and J usage is TRBJ2-7, with 8 positions matching TRBD1. This CDR3 is 13 amino acids long. CDR1 and CDR2 (germline): SNHLY, FYNNEI. J gave up 2 bases and V 10 bases, and 7 bases lay outside the gene matches. CDR3 coding DNA: TGTGCCATCGAGGACAGGGCAGCCTACGAGCAGTACTTC. Translation: CAIEDRAAYEQYF.

This clone was seen many times. The chain recombines TRBV27 with TRBJ1-2; D possibly corresponds to TRBD1 (5 bases). The V and J ends lost 3 bases and 8 bases respectively, with 13 bases between them. There are 13 residues in the CDR3. CDR1 is MNHEY, CDR2 SMNVEV, per germline (reference sequence). DNA for the CDR3: TGTGCCAGCAGTTTCCAGGCCTCAGGGGGCTACACCTTC. It encodes CASSFQASGGYTF.

This clone was detected many times. The V and J genes are TRBV7-8 and TRBJ2-7, with D possibly matching TRBD1 (6 bases). V was clipped by 1 base and J by 4 bases, with 11 bases between them. Looked up from germline, CDR1 is SGHVS and CDR2 is FQNEAQ. This CDR3 region has 14 residues. As DNA, the CDR3 is TGTGCCAGCAGCTTAGGGGGGCGCGGGTACGAGCAGTACTTC. It specifies CASSLGGRGYEQYF.

This clone occurred many times. This chain links TRBV5-1 with TRBJ2-2, with 13 nucleotides matching TRBD2. Germline V gene sequence: CDR1 SGHRS, CDR2 YFSETQ. This CDR3 region has 17 residues. V lost 3 bases and J lost 3; bases outside the gene matches: 5. In DNA form, the CDR3 reads TGCGCCAGCAGCTGGGGACTAGCGGGACGGTACACCGGGGAGCTGTTTTTT. Translating gives CASSWGLAGRYTGELFF.

In this sample, this clone turned up many times. In DNA form, the CDR3 reads TGCGCCAGCAGCCAGGGAGCTCAGGGGTCTAATCAGCCCCAGCATTTT. Translating gives CASSQGAQGSNQPQHF. V gene TRBV4-1 combines with J gene TRBJ1-5, with D maybe TRBD1 (6 bases). The CDR3 is 16 amino acids. V was pared by 3 bases and J by 4 bases, with 16 bases between. The V gene's germline CDR1 is MGHRA and CDR2 YSYEKL.

At least ten counts were recorded for this clone. The CDR3 DNA sequence: TGTGCCAGCAGCCAATCGACTAGCGACGGCTACAATGAGCAGTTCTTC. This encodes CASSQSTSDGYNEQFF. The rearrangement uses TRBV7-3 and TRBJ2-1, with 8 bases lining up with TRBD2. The ends lost 5 bases at V and 3 bases at J; junction bases unmatched: 9. This CDR3 is built from 16 residues. Germline V CDR1 and CDR2: SGHTA, FQGTGA.

This chain links TRBV30 with TRBJ2-7; the match to TRBD2 covers 8 bases. CDR3 length equals 19 residues. The trim removed 0 bases at V and 0 bases at J, leaving 16 bases unmatched. Germline V gene data show CDR1 as GTSNPN and CDR2 as SVGIG (reference sequence). The CDR3 is CAWSVEGARLAGNSYEQYF. The CDR3 nucleotides read TGTGCCTGGAGTGTGGAAGGGGCTAGATTAGCGGGAAACTCCTACGAGCAGTACTTC.

This clone has at least ten counts. This chain uses TRBV29-1 with TRBJ2-1, with unresolved D. The V gene lost 8 bases and the J gene lost 0 bases, with 11 bases spanning the gap. CDR3 length equals 13 residues. Germline CDR1 and CDR2: SQVTM and ANQGSEA. CDR3 sequence reads: CSHEVSSYNEQFF. DNA of the CDR3: TGCAGCCACGAAGTGAGCTCCTACAATGAGCAGTTCTTC.

Many counts were recorded for this clone. The V and J genes are TRBV7-2 and TRBJ2-1; D is perhaps TRBD2 (6 bases). The V gene's germline CDR1 is SGHTA and CDR2 FQGNSA. V lost 5 bases to trimming and J lost 4 bases, with 24 bases between them. This CDR3 contains 18 residues. CDR3 coding DNA: TGTGCCAGCAGCCAAGCCACGGGTGGGCTAGCGCGTTACAATGAGCAGTTCTTC. This translates into CASSQATGGLARYNEQFF.

This clone was seen ten or more times. The chain has TRBV19 and TRBJ2-7; D is unresolved. Germline assignment: CDR1 LNHDA and CDR2 SQIVND (reference sequence). This CDR3 is built from 11 residues. The V end lost 1 base, the J end lost 7 bases, and 5 bases lay between the germline ends. The CDR3, as DNA: TGTGCCAGTAGTATAGGAGGAGAGCAGTACTTC. Translated: CASSIGGEQYF.